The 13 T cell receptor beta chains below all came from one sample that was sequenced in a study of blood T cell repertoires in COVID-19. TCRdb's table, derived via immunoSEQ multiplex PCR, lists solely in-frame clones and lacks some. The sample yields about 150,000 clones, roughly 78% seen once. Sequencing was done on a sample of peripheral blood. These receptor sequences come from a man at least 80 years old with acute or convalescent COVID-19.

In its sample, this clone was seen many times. The CDR3 here is CASSRALRTVNTEAFF. The DNA of the CDR3 is TGTGCCAGCAGCAGGGCGTTGAGGACAGTGAACACTGAAGCTTTCTTT. The chain links TRBV5-6 to TRBJ1-1; perhaps TRBD1 as D (6 bases). The CDR3 is 16 amino acids. V lost 4 bases and J 0 bases, leaving 16 bases between the germline ends. From germline, CDR1 is SGHDT and CDR2 YYEEEE.

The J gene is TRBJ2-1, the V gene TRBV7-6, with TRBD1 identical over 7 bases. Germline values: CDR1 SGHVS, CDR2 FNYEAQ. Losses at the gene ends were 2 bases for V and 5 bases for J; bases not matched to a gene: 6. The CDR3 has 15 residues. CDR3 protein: CASSLTGTADNEQFF. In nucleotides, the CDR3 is TGTGCCAGCAGCTTAACCGGGACAGCGGACAATGAGCAGTTCTTC.

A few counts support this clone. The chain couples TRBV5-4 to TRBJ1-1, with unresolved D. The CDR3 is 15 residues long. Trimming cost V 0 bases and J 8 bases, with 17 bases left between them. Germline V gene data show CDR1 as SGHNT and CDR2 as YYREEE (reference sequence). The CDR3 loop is CASSLEKVRGSEAFF. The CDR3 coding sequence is TGTGCCAGCAGCTTGGAAAAGGTCCGGGGTTCCGAAGCTTTCTTT.

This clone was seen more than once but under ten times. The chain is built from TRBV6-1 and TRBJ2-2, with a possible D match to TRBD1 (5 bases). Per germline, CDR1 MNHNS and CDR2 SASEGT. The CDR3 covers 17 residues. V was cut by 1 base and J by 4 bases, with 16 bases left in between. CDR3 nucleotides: TGTGCCAGCAGTGAAGGGGTGGCCAGGGTAGGCACCGGGGAGCTGTTTTTT. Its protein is CASSEGVARVGTGELFF.

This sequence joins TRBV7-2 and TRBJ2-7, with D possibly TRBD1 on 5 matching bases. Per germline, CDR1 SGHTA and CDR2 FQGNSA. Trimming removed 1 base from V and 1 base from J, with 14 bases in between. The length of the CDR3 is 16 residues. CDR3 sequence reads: CASSLGGRRDSYEQYF. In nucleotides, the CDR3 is TGTGCCAGCAGCTTAGGGGGCCGCAGGGATTCCTACGAGCAGTACTTC.

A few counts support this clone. The CDR3 is CASTYRADYGYTF. CDR3 DNA sequence: TGTGCCAGCACCTACAGGGCCGACTATGGCTACACCTTC. This chain uses TRBV2 with TRBJ1-2; the D gene is possibly TRBD1 (6 bases). Per germline, CDR1 SNHLY and CDR2 FYNNEI. CDR3 length: 13 amino acids. Deletions cut 7 bases from V and 3 bases from J, with 12 bases between.

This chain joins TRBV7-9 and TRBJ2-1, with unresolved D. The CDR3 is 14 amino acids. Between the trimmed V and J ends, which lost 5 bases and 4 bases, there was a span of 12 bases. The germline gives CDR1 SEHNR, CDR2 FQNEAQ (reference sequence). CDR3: CASSPTGSYNEQFF. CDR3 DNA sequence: TGTGCCAGCAGCCCCACCGGGTCGTACAATGAGCAGTTCTTC.

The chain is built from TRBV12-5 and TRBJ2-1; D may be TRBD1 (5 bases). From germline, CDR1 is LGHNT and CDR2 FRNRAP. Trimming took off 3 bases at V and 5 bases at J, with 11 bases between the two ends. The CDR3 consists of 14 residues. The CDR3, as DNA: TGTGCTAGTGGTTTTGTCCCAGGGAACAATGAGCAGTTCTTC. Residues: CASGFVPGNNEQFF. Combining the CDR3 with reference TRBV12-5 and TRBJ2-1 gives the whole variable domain DARVTQTPRHKVTEMGQEVTMRCQPILGHNTVFWYRQTMMQGLELLAYFRNRAPLDDSGMPKDRFSAEMPDATLATLKIQPSEPRDSAVYFCASGFVPGNNEQFFGPGTRLTVL.

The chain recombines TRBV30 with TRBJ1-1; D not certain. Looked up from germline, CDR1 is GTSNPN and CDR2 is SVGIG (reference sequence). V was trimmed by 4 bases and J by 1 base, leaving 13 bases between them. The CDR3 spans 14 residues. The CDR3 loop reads CAWIPPGENTEAFF. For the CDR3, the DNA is TGTGCCTGGATTCCTCCCGGGGAGAACACTGAAGCTTTCTTT.

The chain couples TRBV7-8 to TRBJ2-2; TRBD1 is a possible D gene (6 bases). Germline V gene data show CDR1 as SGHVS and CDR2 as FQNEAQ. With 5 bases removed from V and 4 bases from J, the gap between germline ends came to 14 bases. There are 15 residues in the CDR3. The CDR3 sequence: CASSRTGIITGELFF. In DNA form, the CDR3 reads TGTGCCAGCAGCAGAACAGGGATTATCACCGGGGAGCTGTTTTTT.

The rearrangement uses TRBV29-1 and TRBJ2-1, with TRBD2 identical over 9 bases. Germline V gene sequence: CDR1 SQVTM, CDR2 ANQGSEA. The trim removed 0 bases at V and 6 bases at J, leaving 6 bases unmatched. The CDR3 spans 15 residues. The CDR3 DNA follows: TGCAGCGTTGAAGACGTCGGCGGGGGGGCCAATGAGCAGTTCTTC. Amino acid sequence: CSVEDVGGGANEQFF.

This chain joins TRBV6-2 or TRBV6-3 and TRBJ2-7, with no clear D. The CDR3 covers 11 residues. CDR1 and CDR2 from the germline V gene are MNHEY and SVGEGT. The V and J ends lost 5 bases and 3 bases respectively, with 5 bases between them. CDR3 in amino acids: CASSVHYEQYF. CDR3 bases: TGTGCCAGCAGTGTTCACTACGAGCAGTACTTC.

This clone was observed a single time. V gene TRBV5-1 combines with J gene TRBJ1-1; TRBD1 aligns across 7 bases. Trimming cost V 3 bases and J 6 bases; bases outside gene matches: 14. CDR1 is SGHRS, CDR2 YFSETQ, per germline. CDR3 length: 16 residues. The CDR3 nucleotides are TGCGCCAGCAGCTGGACCCTGACAGGGAATTCTGCTGAAGCTTTCTTT. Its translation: CASSWTLTGNSAEAFF.